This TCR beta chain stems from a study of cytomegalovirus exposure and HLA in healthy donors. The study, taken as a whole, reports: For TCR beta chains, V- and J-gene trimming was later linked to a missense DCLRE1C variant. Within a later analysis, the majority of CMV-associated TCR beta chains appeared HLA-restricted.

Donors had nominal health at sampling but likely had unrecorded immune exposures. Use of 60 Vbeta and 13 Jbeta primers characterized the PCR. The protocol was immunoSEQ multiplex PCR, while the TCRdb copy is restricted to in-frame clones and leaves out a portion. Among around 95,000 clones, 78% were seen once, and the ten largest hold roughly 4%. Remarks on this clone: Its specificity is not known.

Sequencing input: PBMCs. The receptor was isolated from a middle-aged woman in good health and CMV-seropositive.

CDR3 region: CASSSGQGNSPLHF. The CDR3, as DNA: TGCGCCAGCAGCTCCGGACAGGGAAATTCACCCCTCCACTTT. The rearrangement uses TRBV5-1 and TRBJ1-6; 8 positions match TRBD1. CDR1 and CDR2 (germline): SGHRS, YFSETQ. The CDR3 totals 14 residues. The trim removed 3 bases at V and 7 bases at J, leaving 3 bases unmatched.